Listed below are T cell receptor beta chains from one sample, sequenced in a study of T cell responses to AZD1222 COVID-19 vaccine. Sequencing used immunoSEQ multiplex PCR; TCRdb keeps in-frame clones, though not all of them. The table has under 200,000 clones, around 94% seen once. The sample here was peripheral blood, taken on day 0 of AZD1222 vaccination. The receptor set was obtained from an adult in good health. CDR3s include the opening cysteine and the closing phenylalanine or tryptophan. The D gene is left open where the match is weak. Clone size is shown for a subset of rows, as once, few, many or a class of expanded clone.

cdr3_aa | cdr3_nt | clone_size | v_call | d_call | j_call
CASRRGADTEAFF | TGTGCCAGCAGGAGAGGGGCCGACACTGAAGCTTTCTTT | . | TRBV3-1/TRBV3-2 | . | TRBJ1-1
CASSELQGATDTQYF | TGTGCCAGCAGTGAACTCCAGGGGGCCACAGATACGCAGTATTTT | . | TRBV6-1 | TRBD1 | TRBJ2-3
CASSAWQGNTEAFF | TGTGCCAGCAGCGCTTGGCAGGGGAACACTGAAGCTTTCTTT | . | TRBV9 | . | TRBJ1-1
CASSGTGNQPQHF | TGTGCCAGCAGTGGCACTGGCAATCAGCCCCAGCATTTT | . | TRBV25-1 | . | TRBJ1-5
CATRTASELFF | TGTGCCACCCGCACGGCGTCGGAGCTGTTTTTT | . | TRBV7-9 | . | TRBJ2-2
CTSSPRGAYSGNTIYF | TGCACCAGCAGCCCCCGGGGAGCGTACTCTGGAAACACCATATATTTT | once | TRBV1 | . | TRBJ1-3
CASSLKQNLFYEQYF | TGTGCCAGCAGCTTGAAACAGAACCTATTCTACGAGCAGTACTTC | . | TRBV7-6 | . | TRBJ2-7
CASSEAGQFEAFF | TGTGCCAGCAGTGAAGCGGGGCAATTTGAAGCTTTCTTT | . | TRBV6-1 | . | TRBJ1-1
CASSEGFTGGQPQHF | TGTGCCAGCAGTGAAGGCTTTACAGGGGGTCAGCCCCAGCATTTT | . | TRBV6-1 | TRBD1 | TRBJ1-5
CATSTTLGGNQPQHF | TGTGCCACCAGCACGACCTTAGGAGGCAATCAGCCCCAGCATTTT | . | TRBV15 | . | TRBJ1-5
CASSQDSGGFYGYTF | TGCGCCAGCAGCCAAGACTCAGGGGGCTTCTATGGCTACACCTTC | . | TRBV4-1 | TRBD1 | TRBJ1-2
CATSDGATYEQYF | TGTGCCACCAGTGATGGGGCCACCTACGAGCAGTACTTC | . | TRBV24-1 | . | TRBJ2-7
CASSPGGVSGNTIYF | TGTGCCAGCAGCCCGGGGGGGGTCTCTGGAAACACCATATATTTT | . | TRBV9 | . | TRBJ1-3
CASSLQGFKPQHF | TGTGCCAGCAGTTTACAGGGTTTTAAGCCCCAGCATTTT | . | TRBV12-3/TRBV12-4 | . | TRBJ1-5
CASSVGTTTEAFF | TGCGCCAGCAGTGTTGGGACAACTACTGAAGCTTTCTTT | once | TRBV10-1 | . | TRBJ1-1
CASSPSPPRANGYTF | TGTGCCAGCAGTCCATCCCCGCCGAGGGCCAATGGCTACACCTTC | . | TRBV27 | . | TRBJ1-2
CSAPDLNEQFF | TGCAGTGCTCCCGACCTCAATGAGCAGTTCTTC | . | TRBV20-1 | . | TRBJ2-1
CASSFSGGWTDTQYF | TGTGCCAGCAGCTTCTCAGGGGGGTGGACAGATACGCAGTATTTT | . | TRBV7-9 | . | TRBJ2-3
CASSMRRGTNEKLFF | TGTGCCAGCAGCATGAGAAGGGGTACTAATGAAAAACTGTTTTTT | . | TRBV13 | . | TRBJ1-4
CASSLWAAMNTEAFF | TGTGCCAGCAGCTTATGGGCAGCTATGAACACTGAAGCTTTCTTT | . | TRBV7-9 | . | TRBJ1-1
CASSLSGTAQETQYF | TGCGCCAGCAGCTTGTCGGGGACAGCTCAAGAGACCCAGTACTTC | . | TRBV5-1 | TRBD1 | TRBJ2-5
CASSEVAANYSPLHF | TGTGCCAGCAGTGAAGTGGCAGCAAACTATTCACCCCTCCACTTT | . | TRBV6-1 | . | TRBJ1-6
CASSQGTSGRGGYF | TGTGCCAGCAGCCAAGGGACTAGCGGTCGAGGGGGGTACTTC | . | TRBV3-1/TRBV3-2 | TRBD2 | TRBJ2-7
CASSIGLQPQHF | TGTGCCAGCTCCATTGGCCTTCAGCCCCAGCATTTT | . | TRBV7-9 | . | TRBJ1-5
CASRDGPSPLHF | TGTGCCAGCAGGGATGGCCCTTCACCCCTCCACTTT | . | TRBV6-5 | . | TRBJ1-6
CASSSRTGSPYGYTF | TGTGCCAGCAGTTCCCGGACAGGGAGTCCCTATGGCTACACCTTC | once | TRBV27 | TRBD1 | TRBJ1-2
CASQGGTNEKLFF | TGCGCCAGCCAAGGGGGAACTAATGAAAAACTGTTTTTT | . | TRBV10-2 | . | TRBJ1-4
CASSRLAGYNEQFF | TGTGCCAGCAGTCGACTAGCGGGATACAATGAGCAGTTCTTC | . | TRBV27 | TRBD2 | TRBJ2-1
CASSRPGGYEQYF | TGTGCCAGCAGCCGACCAGGGGGCTACGAGCAGTACTTC | . | TRBV11-2 | TRBD1 | TRBJ2-7
CASSIRGQQPQHF | TGTGCCAGCAGCATCAGGGGTCAACAGCCCCAGCATTTT | . | TRBV7-2 | . | TRBJ1-5
CASSPTYRLTVRGVKQYF | TGTGCCAGCAGCCCGACATACCGCCTGACAGTCCGGGGGGTGAAGCAGTACTTC | . | TRBV14 | TRBD2 | TRBJ2-7
CASSDGGRLKNYGYTF | TGTGCCAGCAGCGATGGGGGACGCCTTAAGAACTATGGCTACACCTTC | . | TRBV9 | . | TRBJ1-2
CASSPSGTVLNQPQHF | TGTGCCAGCAGTCCGTCCGGGACAGTCCTCAATCAGCCCCAGCATTTT | once | TRBV27 | TRBD1 | TRBJ1-5
CASRDSLTTEAFF | TGTGCCAGCCGAGACTCACTAACGACTGAAGCTTTCTTT | . | TRBV27 | . | TRBJ1-1
CASSVGGNTIYF | TGTGCCAGCAGCGTAGGGGGGAACACCATATATTTT | . | TRBV9 | . | TRBJ1-3
CATSRDQQGSGNTIYF | TGTGCCACCAGCAGAGATCAGCAGGGCTCTGGAAACACCATATATTTT | . | TRBV15 | . | TRBJ1-3
CASSQDVGQGAYEQYF | TGCGCCAGCAGCCAAGATGTGGGACAGGGGGCCTACGAGCAGTACTTC | . | TRBV4-1 | TRBD1 | TRBJ2-7
CASSQGQPNQPQHF | TGTGCCAGCAGCCAGGGACAGCCGAATCAGCCCCAGCATTTT | . | TRBV3-1/TRBV3-2 | TRBD1 | TRBJ1-5
CASSVSGDPTLYYGYTF | TGTGCCAGCAGCGTAAGCGGAGACCCGACCCTCTACTATGGCTACACCTTC | . | TRBV9 | . | TRBJ1-2
CASSERQGPYNEQFF | TGTGCCAGCAGTGAAAGGCAGGGACCCTACAATGAGCAGTTCTTC | . | TRBV2 | . | TRBJ2-1
CASSPSRGAGYGYTF | TGCGCCAGCAGCCCAAGCAGGGGCGCCGGCTATGGCTACACCTTC | . | TRBV5-1 | . | TRBJ1-2